Listed below are T cell receptor beta chains from one sample, sequenced in a study of human T cells and chemical hapten exposure. Each CDR3 protein is one row after TCRdb ran MiXCR on the RACE reads. Of about 94,000 distinct CDR3 sequences listed, approximately 8.6% are singletons. This specimen was whole blood, taken in connection with sensitization to the hapten diphenylcyclopropenone (DPC). These receptors were collected from a woman aged 40 to 50 with alopecia areata. Some clones in this sample may be carry-over from other donors' samples. CDR3s include the opening cysteine and the closing phenylalanine or tryptophan. D genes are given only for firm matches. Part of the rows lack a size; the others show once, few, many or a class for expanded clones.

J gene | clone size | V gene | D gene | CDR3 protein | CDR3 DNA
TRBJ2-7 | many | TRBV18 | - | CASSPGPYEQYF | TGTGCCAGCTCACCTGGGCCCTACGAGCAGTACTTC
TRBJ1-4 | many | TRBV4-3 | - | CASSQEPPRRGSTNEKLFF | TGCGCCAGCAGCCAAGAGCCCCCTAGGCGGGGCTCAACTAATGAAAAACTGTTTTTT
TRBJ2-3 | - | TRBV7-9 | TRBD2 | CASSPSGRRNTQYF | TGTGCCAGCAGCCCTAGCGGGAGAAGAAATACGCAGTATTTT
TRBJ1-6 | - | TRBV6-5 | TRBD1 | CASSYGRGYNSPLHF | TGTGCCAGCAGTTACGGCAGGGGGTACAATTCACCCCTCCACTTT
TRBJ2-4 | few | TRBV6-5 | - | CASSYSGDSAKNIQYF | TGTGCCAGCAGTTACTCGGGGGATTCGGCCAAAAACATTCAGTACTTC
TRBJ2-5 | many | TRBV11-2 | - | CASSLGGRSSGETQYF | TGTGCCAGCAGCTTAGGCGGCCGTTCTAGTGGCGAGACCCAGTACTTC
TRBJ2-3 | many | TRBV12-3/TRBV12-4 | TRBD2 | CASSLGGDSVIYTQYF | TGTGCCAGCAGCCTGGGGGGGGACTCCGTAATTTATACGCAGTATTTT
TRBJ2-3 | - | TRBV20-1 | - | CSARDPGGSDTQYF | TGCAGTGCTAGAGATCCCGGAGGGTCAGATACGCAGTATTTT
TRBJ1-1 | - | TRBV9 | - | CASSVGTGITEAFF | TGTGCCAGCAGCGTAGGTACAGGGATCACTGAAGCTTTCTTT
TRBJ1-5 | - | TRBV11-2 | TRBD1 | CASSETGGNQPQHF | TGTGCCAGCAGCGAGACAGGGGGCAATCAGCCCCAGCATTTT
TRBJ1-4 | many | TRBV6-5 | - | CASSPAWYEKLFF | TGTGCCAGCAGTCCCGCGTGGTATGAAAAACTGTTTTTT
TRBJ1-1 | many | TRBV9 | - | CASNVGVASTEAFF | TGTGCCAGCAACGTGGGGGTGGCTAGCACTGAAGCTTTCTTT
TRBJ1-4 | many | TRBV5-4 | TRBD1 | CASSLRQGGGEKLFF | TGTGCCAGCAGCTTGCGACAGGGCGGAGGTGAAAAACTGTTTTTT
TRBJ2-2 | - | TRBV9 | - | CASSPPVGAGELFF | TGTGCCAGCAGCCCCCCGGTCGGGGCCGGGGAGCTGTTTTTT
TRBJ2-7 | - | TRBV6-5 | TRBD2 | CASSYSSGRPYEQYF | TGTGCCAGCAGTTACTCGAGCGGGAGGCCTTACGAGCAGTACTTC